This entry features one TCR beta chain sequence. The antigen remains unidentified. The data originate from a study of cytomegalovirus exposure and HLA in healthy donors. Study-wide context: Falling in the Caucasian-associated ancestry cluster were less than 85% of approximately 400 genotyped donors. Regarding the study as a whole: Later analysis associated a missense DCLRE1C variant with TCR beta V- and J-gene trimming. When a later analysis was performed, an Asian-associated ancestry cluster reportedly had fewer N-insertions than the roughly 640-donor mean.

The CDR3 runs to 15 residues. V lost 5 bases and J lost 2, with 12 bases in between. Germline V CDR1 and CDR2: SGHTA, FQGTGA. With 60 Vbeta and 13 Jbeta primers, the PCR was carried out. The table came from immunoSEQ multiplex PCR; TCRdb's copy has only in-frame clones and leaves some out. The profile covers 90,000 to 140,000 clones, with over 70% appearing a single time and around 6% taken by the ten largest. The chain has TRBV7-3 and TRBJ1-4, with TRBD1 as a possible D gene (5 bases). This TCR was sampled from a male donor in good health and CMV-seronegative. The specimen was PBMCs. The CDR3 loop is CASSPTGGTNEKLFF. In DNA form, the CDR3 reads TGTGCCAGCAGCCCTACTGGGGGGACTAATGAAAAACTGTTTTTT.